Only a few counts were recorded for the clone carrying this TCR beta chain. The antigen is not known. This sample was taken from a study of T-cell reconstitution after alpha-beta-depleted transplantation in children. V lost 0 bases to trimming and J lost 9 bases; unmatched junction nucleotides: 7. Germline CDR1 DFQATT, CDR2 SNEGSKA (reference sequence). There are 14 residues in the CDR3. Study-level results: Once a year had passed after transplant, T-cell counts and diversity came mostly from newly produced T cells. Some patients owed their high day-60 TCRbeta diversity to surviving recipient T cells and thymic progenitors. Reportedly, alpha-beta T cells present about two months post-transplant originated from several hundred expanded clones of graft origin.

Preparation of the TCRbeta library used unique molecular identifiers. Using its own MiXCR run on the PCR reads, TCRdb lists one record per CDR3 protein. In the table there are around 960,000 distinct CDR3 sequences, roughly 29% of which are singletons. This receptor was taken from a boy in the first two years of life who had a stem cell transplant for SCID, so the T cells may come from the graft donor. This rearrangement joins TRBV20-1 to TRBJ2-2, with TRBD1 matching over 7 bases. The sample was PBMCs, mostly from graft donor cells, taken 360 days after TCRalphabeta/CD19-depleted stem cell transplant. This chain's CDR3 is CSARDRMRGRELFF. The CDR3 DNA reads as TGCAGTGCTAGAGATCGGATGAGGGGGCGGGAGCTGTTTTTT.